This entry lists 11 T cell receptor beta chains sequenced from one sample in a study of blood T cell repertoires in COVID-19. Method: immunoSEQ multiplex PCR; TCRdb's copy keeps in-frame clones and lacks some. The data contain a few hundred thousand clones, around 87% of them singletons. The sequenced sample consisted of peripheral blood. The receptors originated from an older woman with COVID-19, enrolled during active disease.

The CDR3 sequence: CASSQGTSGRAGHEQFF. CDR3 nucleotide sequence: TGTGCCAGCTCACAAGGGACTAGCGGGAGGGCCGGGCATGAGCAGTTCTTC. The genes are TRBV18 and TRBJ2-1; TRBD2 aligns across 16 bases. Germline V lookup: CDR1 KGHSH, CDR2 LQKENI. Unmatched junction bases numbered 8, after V lost 4 bases and J lost 8 bases. The CDR3 runs to 17 residues.

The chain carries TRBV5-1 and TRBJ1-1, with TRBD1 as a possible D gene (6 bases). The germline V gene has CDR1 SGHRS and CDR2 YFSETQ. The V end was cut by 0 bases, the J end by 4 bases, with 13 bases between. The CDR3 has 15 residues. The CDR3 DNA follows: TGCGCCAGCAGCTTGGCTACAGGGCCCGGCACTGAAGCTTTCTTT. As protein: CASSLATGPGTEAFF.

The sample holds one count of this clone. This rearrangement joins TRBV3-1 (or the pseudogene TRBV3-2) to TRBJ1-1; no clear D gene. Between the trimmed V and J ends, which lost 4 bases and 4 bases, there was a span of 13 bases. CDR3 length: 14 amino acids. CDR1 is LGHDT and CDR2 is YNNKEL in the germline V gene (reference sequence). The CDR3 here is CASSPTSSVTEAFF. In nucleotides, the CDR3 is TGTGCCAGCAGCCCAACTTCCTCGGTCACTGAAGCTTTCTTT.

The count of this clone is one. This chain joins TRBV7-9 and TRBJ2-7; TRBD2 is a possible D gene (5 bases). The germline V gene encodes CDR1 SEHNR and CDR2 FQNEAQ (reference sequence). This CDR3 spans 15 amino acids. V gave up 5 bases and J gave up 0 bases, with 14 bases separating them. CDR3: CASSPRGSSSYEQYF. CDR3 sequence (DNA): TGTGCCAGCAGCCCCCGAGGGAGCAGCTCCTACGAGCAGTACTTC.

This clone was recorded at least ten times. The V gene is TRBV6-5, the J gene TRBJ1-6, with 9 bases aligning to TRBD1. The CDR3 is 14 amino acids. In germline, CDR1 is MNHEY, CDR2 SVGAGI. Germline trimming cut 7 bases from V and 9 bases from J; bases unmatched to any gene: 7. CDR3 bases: TGTGCCAGCACCCAATTGGACAGGGGTTCACCCCTCCACTTT. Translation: CASTQLDRGSPLHF.

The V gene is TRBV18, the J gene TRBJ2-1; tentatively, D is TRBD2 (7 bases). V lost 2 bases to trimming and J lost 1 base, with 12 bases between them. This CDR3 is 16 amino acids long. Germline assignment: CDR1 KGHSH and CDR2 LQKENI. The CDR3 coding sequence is TGTGCCAGCTCACCAAGGGGGAGGGCTTCCTACAATGAGCAGTTCTTC. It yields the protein CASSPRGRASYNEQFF.

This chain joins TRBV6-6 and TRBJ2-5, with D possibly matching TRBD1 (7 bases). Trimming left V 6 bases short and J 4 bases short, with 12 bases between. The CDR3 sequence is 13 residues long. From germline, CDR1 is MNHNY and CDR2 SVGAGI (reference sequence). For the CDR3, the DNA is TGTGCCAGCAGCGATCAGGGGGGAGAGACCCAGTACTTC. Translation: CASSDQGGETQYF.

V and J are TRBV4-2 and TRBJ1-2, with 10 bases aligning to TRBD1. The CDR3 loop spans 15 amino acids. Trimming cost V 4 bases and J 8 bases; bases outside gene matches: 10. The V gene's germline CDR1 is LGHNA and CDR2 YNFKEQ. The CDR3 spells CASSRSEGQGGGYTF. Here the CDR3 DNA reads TGTGCCAGCAGCCGATCTGAAGGACAGGGGGGCGGCTACACCTTC.

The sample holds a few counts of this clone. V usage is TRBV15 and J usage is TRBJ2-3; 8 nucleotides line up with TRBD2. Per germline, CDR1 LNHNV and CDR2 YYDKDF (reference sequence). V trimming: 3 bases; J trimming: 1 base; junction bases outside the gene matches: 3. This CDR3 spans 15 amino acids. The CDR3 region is CATSSTTSGTDTQYF. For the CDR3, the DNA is TGTGCCACCAGCAGTACGACTAGCGGCACAGATACGCAGTATTTT. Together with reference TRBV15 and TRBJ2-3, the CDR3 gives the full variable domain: DAMVIQNPRYQVTQFGKPVTLSCSQTLNHNVMYWYQQKSSQAPKLLFHYYDKDFNNEADTPDNFQSRRPNTSFCFLDIRSPGLGDTAMYLCATSSTTSGTDTQYFGPGTRLTVL.

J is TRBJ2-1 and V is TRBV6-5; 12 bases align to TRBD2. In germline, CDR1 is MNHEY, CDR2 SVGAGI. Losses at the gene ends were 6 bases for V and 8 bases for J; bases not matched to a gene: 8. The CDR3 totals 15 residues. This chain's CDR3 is CASSYLAGGPYEQFF. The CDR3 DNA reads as TGTGCCAGCAGCTATCTAGCGGGAGGGCCCTATGAGCAGTTCTTC.

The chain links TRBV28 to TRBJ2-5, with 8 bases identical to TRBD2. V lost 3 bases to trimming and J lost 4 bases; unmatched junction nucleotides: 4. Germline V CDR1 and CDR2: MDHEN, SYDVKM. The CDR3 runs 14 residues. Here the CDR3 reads CASSLAGGGETQYF. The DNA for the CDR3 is TGTGCCAGCAGTTTGGCGGGGGGCGGAGAGACCCAGTACTTC.